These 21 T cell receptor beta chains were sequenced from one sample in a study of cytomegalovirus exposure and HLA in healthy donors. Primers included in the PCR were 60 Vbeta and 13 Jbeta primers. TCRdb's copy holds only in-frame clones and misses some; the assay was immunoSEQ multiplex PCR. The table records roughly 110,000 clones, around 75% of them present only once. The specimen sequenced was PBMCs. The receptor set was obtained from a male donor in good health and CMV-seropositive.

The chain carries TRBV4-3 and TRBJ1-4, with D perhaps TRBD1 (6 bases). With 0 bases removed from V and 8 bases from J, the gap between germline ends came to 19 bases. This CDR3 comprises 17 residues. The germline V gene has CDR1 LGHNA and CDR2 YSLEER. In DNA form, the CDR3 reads TGCGCCAGCAGCCAAGATACCTCAGGGGTCCTGACGGAAAAACTGTTTTTT. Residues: CASSQDTSGVLTEKLFF.

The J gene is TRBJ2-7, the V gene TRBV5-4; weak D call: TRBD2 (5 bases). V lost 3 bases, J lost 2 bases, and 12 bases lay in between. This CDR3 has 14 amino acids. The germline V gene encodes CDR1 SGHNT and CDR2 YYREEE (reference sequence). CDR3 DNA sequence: TGTGCCAGCAGCTCCCGGACTCAAACCTACGAGCAGTACTTC. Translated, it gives CASSSRTQTYEQYF. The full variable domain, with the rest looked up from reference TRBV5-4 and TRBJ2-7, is ETGVTQSPTHLIKTRGQQVTLRCSSQSGHNTVSWYQQALGQGPQFIFQYYREEENGRGNFPPRFSGLQFPNYSSELNVNALELDDSALYLCASSSRTQTYEQYFGPGTRLTVT.

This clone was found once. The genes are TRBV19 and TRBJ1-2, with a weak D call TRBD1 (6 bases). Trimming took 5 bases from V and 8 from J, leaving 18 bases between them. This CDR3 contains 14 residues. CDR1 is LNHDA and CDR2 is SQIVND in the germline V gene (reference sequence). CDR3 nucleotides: TGTGCCAGTAGTTTGGACAGTACCTCAGGCGGCTACACCTTC. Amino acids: CASSLDSTSGGYTF.

CDR3 bases: TGTGCCTGGAGTAACAGCCCGGATAATGAAAAACTGTTTTTT. Protein product: CAWSNSPDNEKLFF. The chain links TRBV30 to TRBJ1-4; no reliable D call. Trimming left V 2 bases short and J 4 bases short, with 11 bases between. CDR1 and CDR2 from the germline V gene are GTSNPN and SVGIG (reference sequence). The CDR3 is made up of 14 amino acids.

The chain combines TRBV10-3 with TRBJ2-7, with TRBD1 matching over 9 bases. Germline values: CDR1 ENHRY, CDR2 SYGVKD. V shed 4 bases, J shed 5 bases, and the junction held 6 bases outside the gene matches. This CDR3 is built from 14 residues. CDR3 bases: TGTGCCATCAGTGGACCCCGGGACAGGGACGAGCAGTACTTC. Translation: CAISGPRDRDEQYF.

The CDR3 sequence is CASATTGGIGQLFF. CDR3 nucleotides: TGTGCCAGCGCAACAACTGGAGGCATTGGGCAACTGTTTTTT. The rearrangement links TRBV11-1 to TRBJ1-4; no clear D. Per germline, CDR1 SGHAT and CDR2 FQDESV (reference sequence). Trimming stripped 8 bases from V and 12 bases from J, with 22 bases between. The CDR3 runs 14 residues.

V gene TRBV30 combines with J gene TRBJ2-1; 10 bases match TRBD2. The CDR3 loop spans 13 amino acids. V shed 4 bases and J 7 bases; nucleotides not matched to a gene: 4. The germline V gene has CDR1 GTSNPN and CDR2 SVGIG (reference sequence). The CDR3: CAWTSGSYNEQFF. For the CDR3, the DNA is TGTGCCTGGACTAGCGGGAGTTATAATGAGCAGTTCTTC.

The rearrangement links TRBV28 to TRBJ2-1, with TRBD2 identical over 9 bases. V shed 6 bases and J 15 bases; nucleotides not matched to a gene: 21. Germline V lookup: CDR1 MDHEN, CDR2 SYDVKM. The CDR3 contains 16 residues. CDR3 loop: CASRPNPGLALPRGFF. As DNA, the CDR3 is TGTGCCAGCAGGCCCAACCCAGGACTAGCGTTACCCAGAGGGTTCTTC.

CDR3 sequence reads: CASSIEGIGSYNEQFF. The CDR3 nucleotides read TGTGCCAGTAGTATCGAGGGAATCGGCTCCTACAATGAGCAGTTCTTC. V is TRBV19 and J is TRBJ2-1, with D possibly TRBD2 on 5 matching bases. CDR1 and CDR2 from the germline V gene are LNHDA and SQIVND (reference sequence). Trimming left V 3 bases short and J 0 bases short, with 12 bases between. This CDR3 spans 16 amino acids.

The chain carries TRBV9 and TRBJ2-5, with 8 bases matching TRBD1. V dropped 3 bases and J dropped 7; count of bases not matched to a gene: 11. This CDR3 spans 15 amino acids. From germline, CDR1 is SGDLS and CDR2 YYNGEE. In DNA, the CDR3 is TGTGCCAGCAGCGAATCCGGGACAGGCTCAAGGACCCAGTACTTC. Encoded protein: CASSESGTGSRTQYF.

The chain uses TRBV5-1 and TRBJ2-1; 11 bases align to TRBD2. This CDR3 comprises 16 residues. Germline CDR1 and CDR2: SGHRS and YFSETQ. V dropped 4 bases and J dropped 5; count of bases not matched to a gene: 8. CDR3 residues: CASSLSSGRTDNEQFF. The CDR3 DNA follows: TGCGCCAGCAGCCTTTCTAGCGGGAGGACGGACAATGAGCAGTTCTTC.

Here the CDR3 reads CASSKDVWTGGSPLHF. CDR3 nucleotides: TGTGCCAGCAGCAAAGATGTGTGGACCGGGGGATCACCCCTCCACTTT. This rearrangement joins TRBV21-1 to TRBJ1-6. TRBV21-1 counts as a pseudogene. The CDR3 has 16 amino acids.

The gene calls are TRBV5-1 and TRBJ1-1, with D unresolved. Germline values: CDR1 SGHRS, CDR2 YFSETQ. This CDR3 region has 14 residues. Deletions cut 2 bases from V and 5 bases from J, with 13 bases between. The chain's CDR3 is CASSLWQAGTEAFF. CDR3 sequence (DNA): TGCGCCAGCAGCTTATGGCAGGCGGGGACTGAAGCTTTCTTT. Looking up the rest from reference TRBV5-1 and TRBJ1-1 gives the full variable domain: KAGVTQTPRYLIKTRGQQVTLSCSPISGHRSVSWYQQTPGQGLQFLFEYFSETQRNKGNFPGRFSGRQFSNSRSEMNVSTLELGDSALYLCASSLWQAGTEAFFGQGTRLTVV.

The CDR3 protein is CASSLGQGVGYEQYF. Here the CDR3 DNA reads TGTGCCAGCAGCTTGGGACAGGGCGTTGGCTACGAGCAGTACTTC. The chain employs TRBV11-2 and TRBJ2-7; 9 bases are shared with TRBD1. Germline CDR1 SGHAT, CDR2 FQNNGV. The CDR3 spans 15 residues. The V and J ends lost 3 bases and 3 bases, in that order; junction bases with no gene match: 6.

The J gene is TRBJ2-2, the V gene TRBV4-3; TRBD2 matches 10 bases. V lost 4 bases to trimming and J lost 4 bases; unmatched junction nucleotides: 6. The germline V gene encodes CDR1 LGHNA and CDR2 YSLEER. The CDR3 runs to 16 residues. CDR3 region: CASSLSLAGVTGELFF. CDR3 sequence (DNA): TGCGCCAGCAGCCTCTCCCTAGCGGGGGTCACCGGGGAGCTGTTTTTT.

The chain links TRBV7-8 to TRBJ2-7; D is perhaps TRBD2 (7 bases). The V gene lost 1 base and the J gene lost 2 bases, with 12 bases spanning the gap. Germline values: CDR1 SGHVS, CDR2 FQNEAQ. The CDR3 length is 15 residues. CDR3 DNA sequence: TGTGCCAGCAGCTTAGTGAGCGGGACAACCTACGAGCAGTACTTC. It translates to CASSLVSGTTYEQYF.

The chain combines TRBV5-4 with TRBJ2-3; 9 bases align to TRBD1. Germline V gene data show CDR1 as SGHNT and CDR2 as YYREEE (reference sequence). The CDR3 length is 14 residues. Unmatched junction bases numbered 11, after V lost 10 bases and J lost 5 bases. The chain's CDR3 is CAVFPGQGQDTQYF. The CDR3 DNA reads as TGTGCCGTCTTCCCGGGACAGGGACAAGATACGCAGTATTTT.

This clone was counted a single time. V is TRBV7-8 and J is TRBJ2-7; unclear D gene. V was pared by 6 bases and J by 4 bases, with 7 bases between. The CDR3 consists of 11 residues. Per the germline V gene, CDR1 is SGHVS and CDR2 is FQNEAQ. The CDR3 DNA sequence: TGTGCCAGCAGTTCAAATTACGAGCAGTACTTC. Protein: CASSSNYEQYF.

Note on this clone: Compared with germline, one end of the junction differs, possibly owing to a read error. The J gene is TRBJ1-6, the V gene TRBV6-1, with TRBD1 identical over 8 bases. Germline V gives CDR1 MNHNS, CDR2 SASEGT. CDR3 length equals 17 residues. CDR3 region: CASSEDRGPSYNSPLHF. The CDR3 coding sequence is TGTGCCAGCAGCGAAGACAGGGGACCCTCCTATAATTCACCCCTCCACTTT.

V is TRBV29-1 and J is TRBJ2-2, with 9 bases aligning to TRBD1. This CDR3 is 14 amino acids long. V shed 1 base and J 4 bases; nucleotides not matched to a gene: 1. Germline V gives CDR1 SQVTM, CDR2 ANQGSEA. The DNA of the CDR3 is TGCAGCGTTGAAGGGGACAGGGTCACCGGGGAGCTGTTTTTT. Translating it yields CSVEGDRVTGELFF.

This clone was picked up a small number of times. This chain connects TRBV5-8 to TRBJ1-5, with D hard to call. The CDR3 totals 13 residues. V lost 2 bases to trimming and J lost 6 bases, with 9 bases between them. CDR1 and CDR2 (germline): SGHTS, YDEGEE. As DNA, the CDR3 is TGTGCCAGCAGCTTTCGGGAAAGTCAGCCCCAGCATTTT. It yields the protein CASSFRESQPQHF.